Below, 4 T cell receptor beta chains from the same sample are listed, as sequenced in a study of shared clonotypes between healthy human individuals. CD8 cells regarded as naive lacked CD45RO, were positively chosen for CCR7, and omitted terminally differentiated effector memory CD45RA+ cells. Assay used: immunoSEQ multiplex PCR; TCRdb lists only in-frame clones, some missing. The table records about 1,900,000 clones, approximately 94% of them present only once. The source material was naive CD8+ T cells sorted from blood. These receptors were obtained from a man aged 18-30 years in good health.

The V gene is TRBV5-4, the J gene TRBJ1-2, with TRBD1 identical over 7 bases. The CDR3 consists of 15 residues. V lost 3 bases and J lost 3; bases outside the gene matches: 8. Per germline, CDR1 SGHNT and CDR2 YYREEE (reference sequence). The DNA of the CDR3 is TGTGCCAGCAGCTCCTGGACAGGCCCCCACTATGGCTACACCTTC. Translation gives CASSSWTGPHYGYTF.

This clone occurred once. The genes are TRBV10-3 and TRBJ2-1; D is undetermined. Between the trimmed V and J ends, which lost 4 bases and 8 bases, there was a span of 21 bases. The CDR3 spans 16 residues. Germline CDR1 is ENHRY and CDR2 is SYGVKD. In nucleotides, the CDR3 is TGTGCCATCAGTGGCGTTTTAGGGATAGTTCAGGATGAGCAGTTCTTC. Encoded protein: CAISGVLGIVQDEQFF.

The rearrangement joins TRBV11-2 to TRBJ1-2; TRBD1 aligns across 9 bases. The germline V gene has CDR1 SGHAT and CDR2 FQNNGV. This CDR3 is 15 amino acids long. V trimming: 5 bases; J trimming: 4 bases; junction bases outside the gene matches: 8. The CDR3 loop reads CASSGWDRETYGYTF. Written as DNA, the CDR3 is TGTGCCAGCAGCGGGTGGGACAGGGAAACCTATGGCTACACCTTC.

In this sample, this clone turned up once. The chain carries TRBV4-1 and TRBJ2-2; D gene uncertain. The CDR3 consists of 14 residues. V was shortened by 0 bases and J by 6 bases, with 8 bases between the two germline ends. Germline V gene data show CDR1 as MGHRA and CDR2 as YSYEKL. The DNA for the CDR3 is TGCGCCAGCAGCCAAGATCCCGGACCCGGGGAGCTGTTTTTT. Translating gives CASSQDPGPGELFF.